The following is a TCR beta chain sequence with its context. The antigen remains undetermined. Sequence at one end of the junction differs from germline and may be a read error. TCR beta cDNA was prepared out of around 460 ng total RNA by means of a constant-region primer. Slightly modified ARM-PCR, run as three nested multiplex PCR rounds, produced the TCR beta libraries. The first two PCR rounds used TRBV1-TRBV30 primers with a Cbeta primer, nine to ten cycles each. TCRdb itself ran the multiplex PCR reads through MiXCR, one entry per CDR3 protein. The table lists 100,000 to 150,000 distinct CDR3 sequences, 55% to 75% of them singletons. The CDR3 consists of 16 residues. Germline V gene lookup returns CDR1 SGHAT and CDR2 FQNNGV. This record comes from a study of tumor-infiltrating lymphocytes in primary liver carcinoma. Study-level information: The neoplasms were of stage T1-T3 N0M0, with dimensions of roughly 4.2 to 10 cm across. Study observations and caveats: Pairs comparing tumor with adjacent tissue or blood overlapped less than pairs drawn from tumor regions. Only about 7-24% of top clones appeared in all five tumor regions.

For each extraction, RNA and DNA were obtained together from about 20-30 mg of unsorted bulk tissue. The clonotype originates from a woman aged 60-75 years with primary liver carcinoma and hepatitis B virus infection. Sequenced input: liver tumor tissue from sampling region 3. As for subset: tumor region T3, left-lateral pole. V gene TRBV11-2 combines with J gene TRBJ2-7; D possibly corresponds to TRBD2 (5 bases). DNA of the CDR3: TGTGCCAACAGCCACGGCGTGAGGACCTCGGGAAGCGAGCAGTACTTC. Translated: CANSHGVRTSGSEQYF.